Below are 19 T cell receptor beta chains sequenced from a single sample in a study of blood T cells in healthy people across ages. A second PCR, run for about 7 to 11 cycles, used a sample-barcoded 5' primer plus a J-beta primer mix. From the 5' RACE reads, TCRdb called clonotypes with MiXCR, one entry per CDR3 protein. The sample lists some 1.5 million distinct CDR3 sequences, roughly 43% occurring once. Material for sequencing was blood. The receptors come from a young woman in good health.

The chain couples TRBV6-6 to TRBJ1-5, with D unresolved. Germline V lookup: CDR1 MNHNY, CDR2 SVGAGI (reference sequence). Trimming took 0 bases from V and 5 from J, leaving 11 bases between them. The CDR3 has 15 residues. CDR3 bases: TGTGCCAGCAGTTACTCGAGGAGGTACGATCAGCCCCAGCATTTT. Amino acids: CASSYSRRYDQPQHF.

The chain combines TRBV25-1 with TRBJ1-2; 8 bases align to TRBD1. Trimming removed 3 bases from V and 3 bases from J; junction bases left unmatched: 9. Looked up from germline, CDR1 is MGHDK and CDR2 is SYGVNS. The CDR3 runs 16 residues. The CDR3 DNA is TGTGCCAGCAGTGACCACCTCAGGGGGCCTGACTATGGCTACACCTTC. It codes for CASSDHLRGPDYGYTF.

This clonotype showed up just a few times. This rearrangement joins TRBV27 to TRBJ2-1; a weak D match, TRBD2 (6 bases). The V end lost 10 bases, the J end lost 0 bases, and 10 bases lay between the germline ends. Germline CDR1 MNHEY, CDR2 SMNVEV (reference sequence). This CDR3 comprises 13 residues. The CDR3 sequence: CANGGGSYNEQFF. CDR3 nucleotide sequence: TGTGCCAACGGGGGTGGCTCCTACAATGAGCAGTTCTTC.

The CDR3 bases are TGTGCCAGCAGCTCGACACCGGCACCCCTCCACTTT. Amino acids: CASSSTPAPLHF. The chain has TRBV7-2 and TRBJ1-6, with D hard to call. There are 12 residues in the CDR3. Germline loops: CDR1 SGHTA, CDR2 FQGNSA. The V end lost 4 bases, the J end lost 11 bases, and 9 bases lay between the germline ends.

The chain links TRBV5-1 to TRBJ2-1; 10 nucleotides agree with TRBD2. Trimming took 0 bases from V and 4 from J; bases not matched to a gene: 7. The CDR3 is 17 amino acids. CDR1 is SGHRS, CDR2 YFSETQ, per germline. The CDR3, as DNA: TGCGCCAGCAGCTTGGAGGCTAGCGGGGGCCCATACAATGAGCAGTTCTTC. This codes for CASSLEASGGPYNEQFF.

This chain connects TRBV6-2 or TRBV6-3 to TRBJ2-7; D is unclear. The CDR3 spans 13 residues. The V and J ends lost 5 bases and 6 bases respectively, with 14 bases between them. From germline, CDR1 is MNHEY and CDR2 SVGEGT. The CDR3 protein is CASSPPALREQYF. The CDR3 DNA sequence: TGTGCCAGCAGTCCACCGGCGTTGCGCGAGCAGTACTTC.

This rearrangement joins TRBV7-9 to TRBJ1-4; TRBD1 might be the D (5 bases). Germline values: CDR1 SEHNR, CDR2 FQNEAQ (reference sequence). The ends were cut back, 5 bases at V and 5 bases at J, with 9 bases in the middle. The CDR3 runs to 13 residues. CDR3 coding DNA: TGTGCCAGCAGCCCGAAGGGGAATGAAAAACTGTTTTTT. Translated, it gives CASSPKGNEKLFF.

CDR3 sequence (DNA): TGTGCCACCAGCAGAAATAGCGGGGGGCCGGATACGCAGTATTTT. It yields the protein CATSRNSGGPDTQYF. The chain employs TRBV15 and TRBJ2-3; 10 nucleotides match TRBD2. The CDR3 has 15 residues. Per the germline V gene, CDR1 is LNHNV and CDR2 is YYDKDF (reference sequence). V shed 2 bases, J shed 6 bases, and the junction held 5 bases outside the gene matches.

This clonotype was seen a single time. One junction end disagrees with the germline gene, perhaps due to a read error. The J gene is TRBJ2-5, the V gene TRBV6-5, with D possibly being TRBD1 (6 bases). The length of the CDR3 is 14 residues. CDR1 MNHEY and CDR2 SVGAGI come from the germline V gene. For the CDR3, the DNA is TGTGCCAGCAGTGACTCGGGCAGGGGTCGGGCCCAGTACTTC. This codes for CASSDSGRGRAQYF.

This clonotype was observed a handful of times. The chain couples TRBV9 to TRBJ2-1; 12 nucleotides match TRBD2. CDR3 size: 16 residues. The V segment lost 0 bases and the J segment 3 bases; nucleotides outside the gene matches: 1. Germline CDR1 reads SGDLS; CDR2 reads YYNGEE. DNA for the CDR3: TGTGCCAGCAGCGTAGAGACTAGCGGGAGCTACAATGAGCAGTTCTTC. Amino acid sequence: CASSVETSGSYNEQFF.

On this clonotype itself: The junction shows a germline mismatch at one end, possibly a read error. The chain has TRBV6-1 and TRBJ2-4; D is perhaps TRBD2 (7 bases). The J call may be mistaken, given a closer DNA end match to TRBJ2-7. CDR1 and CDR2 from the germline V gene are MNHNS and SASEGT. There are 14 residues in the CDR3. For the CDR3, the DNA is TGTGCCAGCAGCGAAGTTTCGGGGGGCGACGAGCAGTACTTC. It specifies CASSEVSGGDEQYF.

V is TRBV25-1 and J is TRBJ2-2; 8 nucleotides line up with TRBD1. Germline CDR1 and CDR2: MGHDK and SYGVNS. The CDR3 extends over 16 amino acids. Unmatched junction bases numbered 7, after V lost 4 bases and J lost 3 bases. DNA for the CDR3: TGTGCCAGCAGTGCAATAGACAGGGGCTACACCGGGGAGCTGTTTTTT. Protein product: CASSAIDRGYTGELFF.

The V call is TRBV4-3, the J call TRBJ1-2; perhaps TRBD1 as D (6 bases). Germline V gene sequence: CDR1 LGHNA, CDR2 YSLEER. Trimming cost V 0 bases and J 5 bases, with 16 bases left between them. The CDR3 is made up of 16 amino acids. The CDR3 is CASSQEVARGSYGYTF. The CDR3 DNA sequence: TGCGCCAGCAGCCAAGAAGTAGCCAGGGGAAGTTATGGCTACACCTTC.

The rearrangement uses TRBV20-1 and TRBJ2-5; D could derive from TRBD1 or TRBD2 (5 bases each). Germline V CDR1 and CDR2: DFQATT, SNEGSKA (reference sequence). The CDR3 spans 14 residues. V lost 3 bases to trimming and J lost 4 bases, with 15 bases between them. The CDR3 region has the DNA TGCAGTGCTAGGCCGGGACGGGGATTAGAGACCCAGTACTTC. This translates into CSARPGRGLETQYF.

The gene calls are TRBV12-3 or TRBV12-4 and TRBJ2-1, with 9 bases that match TRBD2. Trimming at V came to 10 bases and at J to 0 bases, leaving 7 bases not matched to a gene. There are 15 residues in the CDR3. The CDR3 is CAKREVGGSYNEQFF. The CDR3 DNA sequence: TGTGCCAAGCGGGAGGTCGGGGGCTCCTACAATGAGCAGTTCTTC.

The V call is TRBV12-3 or TRBV12-4, the J call TRBJ2-1, with a weak D call TRBD2 (6 bases). The better agreement between TRBJ2-7 and the DNA end casts doubt on the J call. The CDR3 is 15 residues long. The CDR3 DNA reads as TGTGCCAGCAGACTAAGCGGGTCAGCATACAATGAGCAGTACTTC. This codes for CASRLSGSAYNEQYF.

This clonotype was seen a handful of times. V and J are TRBV20-1 and TRBJ1-6, with D tentatively TRBD1 (5 bases). Trimming removed 1 base at V and 0 bases at J, with 10 bases between. Germline CDR1 DFQATT, CDR2 SNEGSKA (reference sequence). The CDR3 consists of 16 residues. The CDR3 coding sequence is TGCAGTGCTAGAGTTGGGGACCTCTCCTATAATTCACCCCTCCACTTT. Translating it yields CSARVGDLSYNSPLHF.

The V and J genes are TRBV30 and TRBJ2-5, with D perhaps matching TRBD1 (6 bases). The CDR3 totals 13 residues. Germline V gene data show CDR1 as GTSNPN and CDR2 as SVGIG (reference sequence). Trimming removed 2 bases at V and 11 bases at J, with 18 bases between. The DNA for the CDR3 is TGTGCCTGGAGTATTACAGGGTCCAATGAGCAGTACTTC. This gives the protein CAWSITGSNEQYF.

The chain recombines TRBV25-1 with TRBJ1-2; 12 nucleotides line up with TRBD1. Germline V gene lookup returns CDR1 MGHDK and CDR2 SYGVNS. The CDR3 covers 17 residues. The V and J ends lost 1 base and 7 bases, in that order; junction bases with no gene match: 10. CDR3 coding DNA: TGTGCCAGCAGTGAATCCGGGACAGGGGGCGAATATCGTGGCTACACCTTC. Translated: CASSESGTGGEYRGYTF.